Presented here are 17 T cell receptor beta chains from one specimen sequenced in a study of blood T cell repertoires in COVID-19 (dated by TCRdb to 2019 to 2021). The library was built by means of the immunoSEQ multiplex PCR assay. The clones in this table, taken by TCRdb from immuneACCESS, are in-frame only. Not every clone is retained; where verified, under half of the shortfall comes from an unresolved V gene, and the cause of the rest is unknown. Counted in this sample were 200,000 or so clones; 80% to 90% of them appeared once. The ten largest account for 3% to 4% of the sample. The sequencing input was PBMCs or T cells enriched from blood (not recorded which). The source is a woman younger than 45 who had been exposed to COVID-19.

The chain carries TRBV7-3 and TRBJ1-1, with 8 nucleotides matching TRBD1. Germline V gene data show CDR1 as SGHTA and CDR2 as FQGTGA. There are 14 residues in the CDR3. The J segment lost 6 bases and the V segment lost 6 bases, leaving 9 bases of the junction unmatched. CDR3 sequence reads: CASRSGTGSPEAFF. CDR3 DNA sequence: TGTGCCAGCAGATCCGGGACAGGATCCCCTGAAGCTTTCTTT.

V is TRBV7-9 and J is TRBJ1-4; D gene unclear. Trimming stripped 4 bases from V and 4 bases from J, with 10 bases between. The germline CDR1 and CDR2 sequences are SEHNR and FQNEAQ (reference sequence). CDR3 size: 14 residues. The CDR3, as DNA: TGTGCCAGCAGCTCTAGGAGGGTTAATGAAAAACTGTTTTTT. Translating it yields CASSSRRVNEKLFF.

This chain links TRBV27 with TRBJ2-7, with TRBD1 identical over 8 bases. This CDR3 region has 16 residues. V shed 0 bases and J 4 bases; nucleotides not matched to a gene: 8. CDR1 and CDR2 from the germline V gene are MNHEY and SMNVEV (reference sequence). DNA of the CDR3: TGTGCCAGCAGTTTATCGTTCGGACAGGGCTTTTACGAGCAGTACTTC. This encodes CASSLSFGQGFYEQYF.

The chain joins TRBV12-3 or TRBV12-4 to TRBJ1-1, with D perhaps matching TRBD1 (5 bases). Deletions cut 9 bases from V and 5 bases from J, with 10 bases between. The CDR3 is 11 amino acids. The CDR3 coding sequence is TGTGCCAGTACAGGAAGGACTGAAGCTTTCTTT. Encoded protein: CASTGRTEAFF.

The chain links TRBV3-1 (or the pseudogene TRBV3-2) to TRBJ2-3; the match to TRBD2 covers 15 bases. V trimming: 1 base; J trimming: 4 bases; junction bases outside the gene matches: 0. This CDR3 is built from 16 residues. The germline CDR1 and CDR2 sequences are LGHDT and YNNKEL (reference sequence). CDR3 in DNA: TGTGCCAGCAGCCAAGGGACTAGCGGGAGGGCAGATACGCAGTATTTT. As protein: CASSQGTSGRADTQYF.

V usage is TRBV28 and J usage is TRBJ2-4; D is possibly TRBD1 (5 bases). The CDR3 is made up of 15 amino acids. Germline values: CDR1 MDHEN, CDR2 SYDVKM. The V end was cut by 3 bases, the J end by 13 bases, with 22 bases between. The CDR3, as DNA: TGTGCCAGCAGTTTTGTTGTGAACAGGCCGGCCCTACAGTACTTC. Protein: CASSFVVNRPALQYF.

J is TRBJ2-7 and V is TRBV6-1, with 7 bases aligning to TRBD2. Losses at the gene ends were 0 bases for V and 3 bases for J; bases not matched to a gene: 5. The V gene's germline CDR1 is MNHNS and CDR2 SASEGT. This CDR3 is 15 amino acids long. CDR3 in DNA: TGTGCCAGCAGTGAAGCGGCTAGCGGCGTCTACGAGCAGTACTTC. Protein: CASSEAASGVYEQYF.

The chain couples TRBV7-2 to TRBJ2-1; D remains unclear. Germline-derived CDR1 and CDR2 are SGHTA and FQGNSA. V was pared by 0 bases and J by 0 bases, with 6 bases between. This CDR3 contains 15 residues. In DNA, the CDR3 is TGTGCCAGCAGCTTAGCGGTGAGCTCCTACAATGAGCAGTTCTTC. This encodes CASSLAVSSYNEQFF.

This chain connects TRBV28 to TRBJ1-6; 10 bases align to TRBD1. Germline-derived CDR1 and CDR2 are MDHEN and SYDVKM. The CDR3 sequence is 15 residues long. The J segment lost 9 bases and the V segment lost 5 bases, leaving 7 bases of the junction unmatched. This CDR3 is CASSPRQGARSPLHF. The CDR3 nucleotides are TGTGCCAGCAGTCCAAGACAGGGGGCTCGTTCACCCCTCCACTTT.

This clone has more than one count but fewer than ten. The chain recombines TRBV6-5 with TRBJ1-1, with TRBD1 matching over 7 bases. CDR3 length: 15 residues. The germline gives CDR1 MNHEY, CDR2 SVGAGI. Germline trimming cut 4 bases from V and 0 bases from J; bases unmatched to any gene: 5. The CDR3 region is CASSWTGPLNTEAFF. DNA for the CDR3: TGTGCCAGCAGTTGGACAGGACCGTTGAACACTGAAGCTTTCTTT.

V gene TRBV7-9 combines with J gene TRBJ1-2; TRBD1 matches 9 bases. The germline CDR1 and CDR2 sequences are SEHNR and FQNEAQ (reference sequence). The junction had 20 bases not matched to a gene; V was cut back by 7 bases and J by 5 bases. This CDR3 contains 18 residues. CDR3 loop: CASILAAGQGPNWYGYTF. DNA for the CDR3: TGTGCCAGCATCCTCGCAGCGGGACAGGGCCCAAATTGGTATGGCTACACCTTC.

The genes are TRBV11-1 and TRBJ1-1, with 8 bases lining up with TRBD1. The CDR3 loop spans 14 amino acids. Unmatched junction bases numbered 6, after V lost 5 bases and J lost 4 bases. CDR1 is SGHAT, CDR2 FQDESV, per germline (reference sequence). This CDR3 reads CASSPRGPGTEAFF. In nucleotides, the CDR3 is TGTGCCAGCAGCCCCAGGGGGCCGGGCACTGAAGCTTTCTTT. Full variable domain (remainder filled in from reference TRBV11-1 and TRBJ1-1): EAEVAQSPRYKITEKSQAVAFWCDPISGHATLYWYRQILGQGPELLVQFQDESVVDDSQLPKDRFSAERLKGVDSTLKIQPAELGDSAMYLCASSPRGPGTEAFFGQGTRLTVV.

The rearrangement links TRBV4-1 to TRBJ1-4; TRBD1 matches 11 bases. The germline V gene has CDR1 MGHRA and CDR2 YSYEKL. After removal of 4 bases from V and 7 bases from J, the junction contained 5 bases not matched to a gene. This CDR3 contains 15 residues. The CDR3: CASSPGDRGGEKLFF. For the CDR3, the DNA is TGCGCCAGCAGCCCGGGGGACAGGGGGGGTGAAAAACTGTTTTTT.

The V gene is TRBV28, the J gene TRBJ2-5; D is unresolved. CDR3 size: 12 residues. Per the germline V gene, CDR1 is MDHEN and CDR2 is SYDVKM. V lost 2 bases to trimming and J lost 3 bases, with 4 bases between them. The CDR3 region has the DNA TGTGCCAGCAGTTTACAGGAAGAGACCCAGTACTTC. This translates into CASSLQEETQYF.

The gene calls are TRBV9 and TRBJ1-5, with 7 bases fitting TRBD1. There are 15 residues in the CDR3. Trimming cost V 4 bases and J 2 bases; bases outside gene matches: 6. Germline CDR1 SGDLS, CDR2 YYNGEE. CDR3 in DNA: TGTGCCAGCAGCCCGCGGACAGGCCGCAATCAGCCCCAGCATTTT. Translation: CASSPRTGRNQPQHF.

The CDR3 DNA sequence: TGTGCCAGCAGGCCGGGACTAGCGGCAGGCAATGAGCAGTTCTTC. It encodes CASRPGLAAGNEQFF. The rearrangement joins TRBV2 to TRBJ2-1, with TRBD2 matching over 11 bases. The CDR3 is 15 residues long. The J segment lost 6 bases and the V segment lost 6 bases, leaving 7 bases of the junction unmatched. The germline V gene has CDR1 SNHLY and CDR2 FYNNEI.

The chain couples TRBV11-2 to TRBJ2-1; TRBD1 agrees at 9 bases. V was clipped by 0 bases and J by 9 bases; unmatched bases: 6. From germline, CDR1 is SGHAT and CDR2 FQNNGV. The CDR3 has 15 amino acids. The CDR3 nucleotides read TGTGCCAGCAGCTTAGAGGGACAGGGCAGCAGTGAGCAGTTCTTC. Translating gives CASSLEGQGSSEQFF. Using reference TRBV11-2 and TRBJ2-1 for the parts outside the CDR3, the full variable domain is EAGVAQSPRYKIIEKRQSVAFWCNPISGHATLYWYQQILGQGPKLLIQFQNNGVVDDSQLPKDRFSAERLKGVDSTLKIQPAKLEDSAVYLCASSLEGQGSSEQFFGPGTRLTVL.